These T cell receptor beta chains were read from a single sample in a study of blood T cell repertoires in COVID-19. Measured with immunoSEQ multiplex PCR; TCRdb has only the in-frame clones, and not every one. The table records about 360,000 clones, about 87% of them present only once. Sequenced material: peripheral blood. Receptors originate from a human donor in a cohort sampled during active COVID-19. Both conserved end residues are part of each CDR3. The D gene is left open where the match is weak. Clone size is not always given. Where it is, it says once, few, many or a class for expanded clones.

TRBV6-5	TRBJ2-2	NA	NA	TGTGCCAGCAGTACCGGGACACTGAACACCGGGGAGCTGTTTTTT	CASSTGTLNTGELFF
TRBV5-1	TRBJ2-2	NA	NA	TGCGCCAGCAGCTTGGACAGGGCAGGGTTCAGCGGGGAGCTGTTTTTT	CASSLDRAGFSGELFF
TRBV6-4	TRBJ2-3	NA	many	TGTGCCAGCAGTAGGGAGAGCACAGATACGCAGTATTTT	CASSRESTDTQYF
TRBV11-3	TRBJ2-5	TRBD1	NA	TGTGCCAGCTCACAGGGGGCTCAAGAGACCCAGTACTTC	CASSQGAQETQYF
TRBV27	TRBJ2-3	NA	NA	TGTGCCAGCAGTCGACTAGGTATCGGGGGTACGCAGTATTTT	CASSRLGIGGTQYF
TRBV28	TRBJ2-1	TRBD2	NA	TGTGCCAGCGGGGGGGAGGCCGCGAGGGGCAATGAGCAGTTCTTC	CASGGEAARGNEQFF
TRBV19	TRBJ1-2	TRBD1	NA	TGTGCCAGTAATCACAGGGGAGTGGATGGCTACACCTTC	CASNHRGVDGYTF
TRBV12-3/TRBV12-4	TRBJ1-1	TRBD1	NA	TGTGCCAGCAGTCGGGACAGGGGACAAGCTTTCTTT	CASSRDRGQAFF
TRBV29-1	TRBJ2-1	TRBD2	NA	TGCAGCGTGAGGACTAGCGGGGCTTACAATGAGCAGTTCTTC	CSVRTSGAYNEQFF
TRBV19	TRBJ2-7	NA	NA	TGTGCCAGTAGTAAGGGACACCTTTACGAGCAGTACTTC	CASSKGHLYEQYF
TRBV12-3/TRBV12-4	TRBJ2-1	TRBD1	once	TGTGCCAGCAGTCAGGACAGGGCCAATGAGCAGTTCTTC	CASSQDRANEQFF
TRBV6-5	TRBJ1-1	TRBD1	NA	TGTGCCAGCAGTTGGACAGGGACTGAAGCTTTCTTT	CASSWTGTEAFF
TRBV19	TRBJ1-6	NA	NA	TGTGCCAGTAGCCCCGGGGGAACCTATAATTCACCCCTCCACTTT	CASSPGGTYNSPLHF
TRBV7-9	TRBJ1-5	NA	once	TGTGCCAGCAGCTTAGATGGAGGTAATAATCAGCCCCAGCATTTT	CASSLDGGNNQPQHF
TRBV27	TRBJ2-7	TRBD1	NA	TGTGCCAGCAACCTAAGACCCCCGACAGGGCTCCCACTCTACGAGCAGTACTTC	CASNLRPPTGLPLYEQYF
TRBV18	TRBJ2-5	TRBD1	NA	TGTGCCAGCTCACCCGGGACAGGTAGACAAGAGACCCAGTACTTC	CASSPGTGRQETQYF
TRBV11-2	TRBJ2-5	TRBD2	NA	TGTGCCAGCAGCTTTGGACTAGCAGGCCTTAAGGAGACCCAGTACTTC	CASSFGLAGLKETQYF
TRBV29-1	TRBJ1-4	NA	NA	TGCAGCGTTGGGTACTTCGGTGAAAAACTGTTTTTT	CSVGYFGEKLFF
TRBV27	TRBJ2-2	TRBD1	NA	TGTGCCAGCAAGGCCTATGAGGGGGCCGGGAACACCGGGGAGCTGTTTTTT	CASKAYEGAGNTGELFF
TRBV14	TRBJ2-1	TRBD1	NA	TGTGCCAGCAGCCAAGGACAGGGGGTTTCCTACAATGAGCAGTTCTTC	CASSQGQGVSYNEQFF
TRBV5-1	TRBJ2-5	NA	NA	TGCGCCAGCAGCTTGGACAGGGAGGGAGAGACCCAGTACTTC	CASSLDREGETQYF
TRBV6-2/TRBV6-3	TRBJ2-1	TRBD2	NA	TGTGCCAGCAGTGAGATACTAGCGGGGGGGCCCAATGAGCAGTTCTTC	CASSEILAGGPNEQFF
TRBV19	TRBJ1-4	TRBD1	NA	TGTGCCAGTAGCACGGGACAGGGTGATAATGAAAAACTGTTTTTT	CASSTGQGDNEKLFF
TRBV20-1	TRBJ2-1	NA	NA	TGCAGTGCTATCGAGGCCTATGAGCAGTTCTTC	CSAIEAYEQFF
TRBV9	TRBJ2-1	NA	NA	TGTGCCAGCAGCGCCGGGTACCCGTACAATGAGCAGTTCTTC	CASSAGYPYNEQFF
TRBV2	TRBJ2-5	TRBD2	NA	TGTGCCAGCAGTGGGACTAGCGGGGGGGGTGAGACCCAGTACTTC	CASSGTSGGGETQYF
TRBV28	TRBJ2-7	NA	NA	TGTGTTTCCAAAAAAGGGGGTGAAAACTACGAGCAGTACTTC	CVSKKGGENYEQYF
TRBV7-3	TRBJ2-1	NA	once	TGTGCCAGCAGCCCGGTGGGCCCCCACAATGAGCAGTTCTTC	CASSPVGPHNEQFF
TRBV7-9	TRBJ1-1	NA	NA	TGTGCCAGCACCTCTGATCAGGGCCTGAACACTGAAGCTTTCTTT	CASTSDQGLNTEAFF
TRBV27	TRBJ1-1	NA	NA	TGTGCCAGCAGTCCCCCGGGACAAGTCCCTGAAGCTTTCTTT	CASSPPGQVPEAFF
TRBV19	TRBJ2-5	TRBD2	once	TGTGCCAGTACCTCAAGGGGAGGGTCCCCCCGCGAGACCCAGTACTTC	CASTSRGGSPRETQYF
TRBV30	TRBJ2-5	NA	NA	TGTGCCTGGACAGGGGGCGGGGGGGCCCTCGAGACCCAGTACTTC	CAWTGGGGALETQYF
TRBV27	TRBJ2-7	TRBD2	NA	TGTGCCAGCAACCCGTTAGCGGGAAAGCAGTACTTC	CASNPLAGKQYF
TRBV6-5	TRBJ2-3	NA	NA	TGTGCCAGCAGTTACTCGGTAGCCCCAAACGCAGATACGCAGTATTTT	CASSYSVAPNADTQYF
TRBV5-8	TRBJ2-5	TRBD1	NA	TGTGCCAGCAGCGAGGGGGACAGGGGACAAGAGACCCAGTACTTC	CASSEGDRGQETQYF
TRBV30	TRBJ1-2	TRBD1	once	TGTGCCTGGAGCGAGGGGGGACAGGGGGCTTACGGCTACACCTTC	CAWSEGGQGAYGYTF
TRBV6-5	TRBJ1-2	NA	NA	TGTGCCGTTTCGAGGAGCGGGGGGGCTAACTATGGCTACACCTTC	CAVSRSGGANYGYTF
TRBV12-3/TRBV12-4	TRBJ1-1	NA	NA	TGTGCCAGCAGTTTGTCTCCTGAAGCTTTCTTT	CASSLSPEAFF
TRBV2	TRBJ2-7	NA	NA	TGTGCCAGCACAGGGGATGGCTACGAGCAGTACTTC	CASTGDGYEQYF
TRBV4-1	TRBJ2-5	TRBD2	few	TGCGCCAGCAGCCCCCAAATGGGACTAGCGGGAGAGACCCAGTACTTC	CASSPQMGLAGETQYF
TRBV11-3	TRBJ1-3	NA	NA	TGTGCCAGCAGCTTTGACGGGAGGGAAGGAAACACCATATATTTT	CASSFDGREGNTIYF
TRBV30	TRBJ1-2	NA	NA	TGTGCCTGGAGTGTACTGTATGGCTACACCTTC	CAWSVLYGYTF
TRBV5-1	TRBJ2-2	TRBD1	NA	TGCGCCAGCAGCTTGAGTCAGGGGGCCATCGGGGAGCTGTTTTTT	CASSLSQGAIGELFF
TRBV6-2/TRBV6-3	TRBJ2-3	TRBD2	NA	TGTGCCAGCAGCCCTATCACTAGCGGGGGGATGGGCACAGATACGCAGTATTTT	CASSPITSGGMGTDTQYF
TRBV7-2	TRBJ1-5	NA	once	TGTGCCAGCAGCTACACACGGAGCCAGCCCCAGCATTTT	CASSYTRSQPQHF